This is a list of T cell receptor beta chains from one sample in a study of control samples from healthy donors and cancer patients. Repertoires were generated with immunoSEQ multiplex PCR, while TCRdb's copy carries only in-frame clones and drops some. The sample contains 150,000 to 200,000 clones, around nine tenths of which appear only once. The specimen was blood. All receptors come from a young woman in good health. The CDR3 runs from the conserved cysteine through the conserved F or W. A D gene is named only where the DNA matches it firmly. Part of the rows lack a size; the others show once, few, many or a class for expanded clones.

J gene: TRBJ2-1
D gene: NA
clone size: NA
V gene: TRBV7-9
CDR3 protein: CASSKPPRHEQFF
CDR3 DNA: TGTGCCAGCAGCAAGCCCCCCCGCCATGAGCAGTTCTTC

J gene: TRBJ1-4
D gene: NA
clone size: NA
V gene: TRBV13
CDR3 protein: CASSLGRRGQTTEKLFF
CDR3 DNA: TGTGCCAGCAGCTTAGGCCGCCGGGGACAAACAACTGAAAAACTGTTTTTT

J gene: TRBJ1-3
D gene: NA
clone size: NA
V gene: TRBV5-1
CDR3 protein: CASSRSGNTIYF
CDR3 DNA: TGCGCCAGCAGCCGCTCTGGAAACACCATATATTTT

J gene: TRBJ2-2
D gene: TRBD1
clone size: NA
V gene: TRBV7-9
CDR3 protein: CASSLMTGGSGELFF
CDR3 DNA: TGTGCCAGCAGCTTAATGACAGGGGGTAGCGGGGAGCTGTTTTTT

J gene: TRBJ2-2
D gene: TRBD1
clone size: NA
V gene: TRBV7-2
CDR3 protein: CASSLDRGDTGELFF
CDR3 DNA: TGTGCCAGCAGCCTCGACAGGGGCGACACCGGGGAGCTGTTTTTT

J gene: TRBJ1-4
D gene: NA
clone size: NA
V gene: TRBV28
CDR3 protein: CASSHRTYPIEKLFF
CDR3 DNA: TGTGCCAGCAGCCACCGGACGTATCCCATTGAAAAACTGTTTTTT

J gene: TRBJ2-5
D gene: TRBD1
clone size: NA
V gene: TRBV13
CDR3 protein: CASSLAGGSFQETQYF
CDR3 DNA: TGTGCCAGCAGCTTAGCAGGGGGCAGTTTCCAAGAGACCCAGTACTTC

J gene: TRBJ2-2
D gene: TRBD2
clone size: NA
V gene: TRBV7-8
CDR3 protein: CASSLRVSGRAANTGELFF
CDR3 DNA: TGTGCCAGCAGCTTAAGAGTTAGCGGGAGAGCAGCGAACACCGGGGAGCTGTTTTTT

J gene: TRBJ2-3
D gene: TRBD2
clone size: NA
V gene: TRBV6-4
CDR3 protein: CASSVERGDTQYF
CDR3 DNA: TGTGCCAGCAGTGTGGAGCGGGGTGATACGCAGTATTTT

J gene: TRBJ2-5
D gene: TRBD1
clone size: NA
V gene: TRBV2
CDR3 protein: CASRNRGPRETQYF
CDR3 DNA: TGTGCCAGCCGAAACAGGGGGCCCCGGGAGACCCAGTACTTC

J gene: TRBJ2-1
D gene: NA
clone size: NA
V gene: TRBV2
CDR3 protein: CASASGRSEQFF
CDR3 DNA: TGTGCCAGCGCCAGTGGACGGAGTGAGCAGTTCTTC

J gene: TRBJ1-2
D gene: NA
clone size: NA
V gene: TRBV19
CDR3 protein: CASSSSGWGYTF
CDR3 DNA: TGTGCCAGTAGTTCGTCCGGATGGGGCTACACCTTC

J gene: TRBJ1-2
D gene: NA
clone size: NA
V gene: TRBV12-3/TRBV12-4
CDR3 protein: CASSLLESYTF
CDR3 DNA: TGTGCCAGCAGTTTACTAGAGTCCTACACCTTC

J gene: TRBJ1-1
D gene: NA
clone size: NA
V gene: TRBV28
CDR3 protein: CASTSGVSTEAFF
CDR3 DNA: TGTGCCAGCACCTCCGGGGTCAGCACTGAAGCTTTCTTT

J gene: TRBJ1-5
D gene: NA
clone size: NA
V gene: TRBV2
CDR3 protein: CASSYSGYSNQPQHF
CDR3 DNA: TGTGCCAGCAGCTACAGTGGATATAGCAATCAGCCCCAGCATTTT

J gene: TRBJ2-3
D gene: NA
clone size: NA
V gene: TRBV5-1
CDR3 protein: CASSLDTQYF
CDR3 DNA: TGCGCCAGCAGCTTAGATACGCAGTATTTT

J gene: TRBJ2-2
D gene: TRBD2
clone size: NA
V gene: TRBV11-3
CDR3 protein: CASSPGGLAVNTGELFF
CDR3 DNA: TGTGCCAGCAGCCCCGGCGGGCTAGCGGTAAACACCGGGGAGCTGTTTTTT

J gene: TRBJ2-3
D gene: TRBD2
clone size: NA
V gene: TRBV13
CDR3 protein: CASNSLRGDYAGEPTQYF
CDR3 DNA: TGTGCCAGCAACAGCTTAAGAGGGGACTACGCGGGAGAGCCTACGCAGTATTTT

J gene: TRBJ2-5
D gene: NA
clone size: NA
V gene: TRBV6-6
CDR3 protein: CASKKIGGGHQETQYF
CDR3 DNA: TGTGCCAGCAAAAAAATTGGGGGGGGCCACCAAGAGACCCAGTACTTC

J gene: TRBJ1-2
D gene: NA
clone size: NA
V gene: TRBV7-8
CDR3 protein: CASSLAAGDYGYTF
CDR3 DNA: TGTGCCAGCAGCTTAGCTGCAGGGGACTATGGCTACACCTTC

J gene: TRBJ1-1
D gene: NA
clone size: NA
V gene: TRBV3-1/TRBV3-2
CDR3 protein: CASSQDSRAYTEAFF
CDR3 DNA: TGTGCCAGCAGCCAAGATAGCAGGGCCTACACTGAAGCTTTCTTT

J gene: TRBJ1-2
D gene: NA
clone size: NA
V gene: TRBV19
CDR3 protein: CASTVRGYGYTF
CDR3 DNA: TGTGCCAGTACGGTGCGCGGCTATGGCTACACCTTC

J gene: TRBJ1-3
D gene: TRBD1
clone size: NA
V gene: TRBV2
CDR3 protein: CASSPTGAGNTIYF
CDR3 DNA: TGTGCCAGCAGTCCGACAGGGGCCGGAAACACCATATATTTT

J gene: TRBJ1-3
D gene: NA
clone size: NA
V gene: TRBV28
CDR3 protein: CASSSNGLSGNTIYF
CDR3 DNA: TGTGCCAGCAGTTCGAATGGGCTGTCTGGAAACACCATATATTTT

J gene: TRBJ2-7
D gene: TRBD1
clone size: NA
V gene: TRBV7-9
CDR3 protein: CASSFEPGQGAYEQYF
CDR3 DNA: TGTGCCAGCAGCTTCGAACCGGGACAGGGCGCCTACGAGCAGTACTTC

J gene: TRBJ2-2
D gene: TRBD2
clone size: NA
V gene: TRBV24-1
CDR3 protein: CASETSGRAGVGGELFF
CDR3 DNA: TGTGCCTCCGAAACTAGCGGGAGGGCCGGAGTCGGCGGGGAGCTGTTTTTT

J gene: TRBJ2-6
D gene: NA
clone size: NA
V gene: TRBV28
CDR3 protein: CASRNQGYAGANVLTF
CDR3 DNA: TGTGCCAGCAGGAATCAGGGTTATGCTGGGGCCAACGTCCTGACTTTC

J gene: TRBJ1-2
D gene: TRBD1
clone size: NA
V gene: TRBV29-1
CDR3 protein: CSVQDRGRGYGYTF
CDR3 DNA: TGCAGCGTTCAGGACAGGGGGCGAGGCTATGGCTACACCTTC

J gene: TRBJ1-3
D gene: TRBD1
clone size: NA
V gene: TRBV11-2
CDR3 protein: CASSPFRDRGNTIYF
CDR3 DNA: TGTGCCAGCAGCCCTTTCAGGGACAGAGGAAACACCATATATTTT

J gene: TRBJ1-3
D gene: NA
clone size: NA
V gene: TRBV6-5
CDR3 protein: CASRKTSSGNTIYF
CDR3 DNA: TGTGCCAGCAGAAAGACAAGCTCTGGAAACACCATATATTTT

J gene: TRBJ2-2
D gene: NA
clone size: few
V gene: TRBV11-2
CDR3 protein: CASSRAGFDTGELFF
CDR3 DNA: TGTGCCAGCAGCAGGGCGGGCTTCGACACCGGGGAGCTGTTTTTT

J gene: TRBJ2-2
D gene: NA
clone size: NA
V gene: TRBV27
CDR3 protein: CASRPDSLNTGELFF
CDR3 DNA: TGTGCCAGCAGGCCGGACAGCCTCAACACCGGGGAGCTGTTTTTT

J gene: TRBJ2-6
D gene: NA
clone size: NA
V gene: TRBV4-2
CDR3 protein: CASSRVPGSGANVLTF
CDR3 DNA: TGTGCCAGCAGTCGGGTCCCAGGATCGGGGGCCAACGTCCTGACTTTC

J gene: TRBJ1-4
D gene: TRBD1
clone size: NA
V gene: TRBV28
CDR3 protein: CASSLRDRFAMWNEKLFF
CDR3 DNA: TGTGCCAGCAGTCTCCGGGACAGGTTCGCGATGTGGAATGAAAAACTGTTTTTT

J gene: TRBJ2-7
D gene: TRBD1
clone size: few
V gene: TRBV24-1
CDR3 protein: CATSILLGQGILYQYF
CDR3 DNA: TGTGCCACCAGTATCTTGCTGGGACAGGGAATCCTTTATCAGTACTTC

J gene: TRBJ2-3
D gene: NA
clone size: NA
V gene: TRBV5-1
CDR3 protein: CASSSPDSSDTQYF
CDR3 DNA: TGCGCCAGCAGCTCGCCTGACAGTTCAGATACGCAGTATTTT

J gene: TRBJ2-7
D gene: TRBD2
clone size: NA
V gene: TRBV4-2
CDR3 protein: CASSQAAGTSGSYEQYF
CDR3 DNA: TGTGCCAGCAGCCAAGCTGCCGGGACTAGCGGTTCCTACGAGCAGTACTTC

J gene: TRBJ2-7
D gene: TRBD2
clone size: NA
V gene: TRBV5-1
CDR3 protein: CASSFDSSGSSYEQYF
CDR3 DNA: TGCGCCAGCAGCTTTGACTCTAGCGGGAGTTCCTACGAGCAGTACTTC

J gene: TRBJ2-5
D gene: NA
clone size: NA
V gene: TRBV24-1
CDR3 protein: CATSAASAQETQYF
CDR3 DNA: TGTGCCACCAGTGCCGCTAGCGCACAAGAGACCCAGTACTTC

J gene: TRBJ2-5
D gene: TRBD2
clone size: NA
V gene: TRBV3-1/TRBV3-2
CDR3 protein: CASSFSGTKETQYF
CDR3 DNA: TGTGCCAGCAGCTTTAGCGGGACCAAAGAGACCCAGTACTTC

J gene: TRBJ2-2
D gene: NA
clone size: NA
V gene: TRBV19
CDR3 protein: CASSENTGELFF
CDR3 DNA: TGTGCCAGTAGCGAGAACACCGGGGAGCTGTTTTTT

J gene: TRBJ1-2
D gene: NA
clone size: NA
V gene: TRBV19
CDR3 protein: CASTTGIYGYTF
CDR3 DNA: TGTGCCAGTACTACAGGGATCTATGGCTACACCTTC

J gene: TRBJ2-2
D gene: TRBD1
clone size: NA
V gene: TRBV6-2/TRBV6-3
CDR3 protein: CASSYSGQGTGELFF
CDR3 DNA: TGTGCCAGCAGTTACTCGGGACAGGGGACCGGGGAGCTGTTTTTT

J gene: TRBJ2-5
D gene: TRBD1
clone size: NA
V gene: TRBV24-1
CDR3 protein: CATSEPGTGETQYF
CDR3 DNA: TGTGCCACCAGTGAGCCCGGGACAGGAGAGACCCAGTACTTC

J gene: TRBJ2-5
D gene: NA
clone size: NA
V gene: TRBV28
CDR3 protein: CASRGRGVETQYF
CDR3 DNA: TGTGCCAGCAGGGGCAGGGGGGTAGAGACCCAGTACTTC

J gene: TRBJ2-5
D gene: TRBD2
clone size: once
V gene: TRBV10-1
CDR3 protein: CASSPRTRITQETQYF
CDR3 DNA: TGCGCCAGCAGTCCCAGGACTAGGATCACCCAGGAGACCCAGTACTTC

J gene: TRBJ2-1
D gene: NA
clone size: NA
V gene: TRBV10-3
CDR3 protein: CAISDQGSYNEQFF
CDR3 DNA: TGTGCCATCAGTGACCAAGGGAGTTACAATGAGCAGTTCTTC

J gene: TRBJ2-7
D gene: TRBD1
clone size: NA
V gene: TRBV5-1
CDR3 protein: CASSVDRVRHEQYF
CDR3 DNA: TGCGCCAGCAGCGTGGACAGGGTGAGGCACGAGCAGTACTTC

J gene: TRBJ2-7
D gene: TRBD2
clone size: NA
V gene: TRBV27
CDR3 protein: CASRGGTRSPYEQYF
CDR3 DNA: TGTGCCAGCAGGGGAGGGACCCGCTCTCCCTACGAGCAGTACTTC

J gene: TRBJ1-3
D gene: NA
clone size: NA
V gene: TRBV10-2
CDR3 protein: CASSVVRAHPYSGNTIYF
CDR3 DNA: TGCGCCAGCAGTGTTGTGAGGGCCCACCCCTACTCTGGAAACACCATATATTTT

J gene: TRBJ2-7
D gene: TRBD1
clone size: NA
V gene: TRBV5-1
CDR3 protein: CASSSPEGTGGLGEQYF
CDR3 DNA: TGCGCCAGCAGCAGCCCTGAGGGTACAGGGGGCTTGGGGGAGCAGTACTTC

J gene: TRBJ2-7
D gene: NA
clone size: NA
V gene: TRBV9
CDR3 protein: CASSALLAGEQYF
CDR3 DNA: TGTGCCAGCAGCGCCTTACTAGCTGGGGAGCAGTACTTC

J gene: TRBJ2-7
D gene: TRBD1
clone size: NA
V gene: TRBV27
CDR3 protein: CASSLVRDRSYEQYF
CDR3 DNA: TGTGCCAGCAGTTTAGTTCGGGACAGATCCTACGAGCAGTACTTC

J gene: TRBJ1-4
D gene: NA
clone size: NA
V gene: TRBV6-1
CDR3 protein: CASSEVDREKLFF
CDR3 DNA: TGTGCCAGCAGTGAAGTTGACAGGGAAAAACTGTTTTTT

J gene: TRBJ2-2
D gene: TRBD1
clone size: NA
V gene: TRBV20-1
CDR3 protein: CSASAAGGFTGELFF
CDR3 DNA: TGCAGTGCTAGTGCAGCAGGGGGCTTTACCGGGGAGCTGTTTTTT

J gene: TRBJ2-1
D gene: TRBD2
clone size: NA
V gene: TRBV23-1
CDR3 protein: CARGRQPGLPSSYNEQFF
CDR3 DNA: TGCGCCAGGGGGAGACAGCCGGGACTACCTAGCTCCTACAATGAGCAGTTCTTC

J gene: TRBJ2-3
D gene: TRBD1
clone size: NA
V gene: TRBV28
CDR3 protein: CASSSGTGLDTQYF
CDR3 DNA: TGTGCCAGCAGTTCGGGGACAGGACTAGATACGCAGTATTTT

J gene: TRBJ2-1
D gene: TRBD2
clone size: NA
V gene: TRBV19
CDR3 protein: CASSLSGSSYNEQFF
CDR3 DNA: TGTGCCAGTAGTCTTAGCGGGAGCTCCTACAATGAGCAGTTCTTC

J gene: TRBJ2-1
D gene: TRBD2
clone size: NA
V gene: TRBV15
CDR3 protein: CATSRDSGGGNEQFF
CDR3 DNA: TGTGCCACCAGCAGAGATTCGGGAGGGGGAAATGAGCAGTTCTTC